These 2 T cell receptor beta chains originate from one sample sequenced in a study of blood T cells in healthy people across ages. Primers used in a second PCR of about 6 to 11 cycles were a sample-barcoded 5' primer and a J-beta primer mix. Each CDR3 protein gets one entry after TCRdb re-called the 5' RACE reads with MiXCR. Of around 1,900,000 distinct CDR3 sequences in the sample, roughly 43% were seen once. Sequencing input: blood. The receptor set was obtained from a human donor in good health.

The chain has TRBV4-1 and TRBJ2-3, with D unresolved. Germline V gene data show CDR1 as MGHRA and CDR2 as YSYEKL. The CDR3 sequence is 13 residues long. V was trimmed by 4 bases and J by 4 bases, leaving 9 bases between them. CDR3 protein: CASSPTDADTQYF. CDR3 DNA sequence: TGCGCCAGCAGCCCAACGGACGCAGATACGCAGTATTTT.

The CDR3 DNA sequence: TGTGCCATCAAGGGGGACAGGGACAATCAGCCCCAGCATTTT. As protein: CAIKGDRDNQPQHF. The chain uses TRBV10-3 and TRBJ1-5, with 9 bases that match TRBD1. The CDR3 has 14 amino acids. The germline V gene encodes CDR1 ENHRY and CDR2 SYGVKD. With V trimmed by 7 bases and J by 3 bases, 4 bases remained unmatched.